The clone carrying this T cell receptor (beta chain) was seen a few times. The data stem from a study of blood T cell repertoires in COVID-19. TCRdb keeps only in-frame clones here, not all; method: immunoSEQ multiplex PCR. The sample records under 250,000 clones, about 86% being singletons. This CDR3 spans 12 amino acids. Trimming pared 2 bases from V and 6 bases from J, leaving 8 bases between. Looked up from germline, CDR1 is SGHVS and CDR2 is FQNEAQ. Sequencing was done on a sample of peripheral blood. This rearrangement joins TRBV7-8 to TRBJ2-7; a possible D gene is TRBD1 (7 bases). The TCR was taken from a woman aged 25 to 39 who had recovered from COVID-19. The DNA of the CDR3 is TGTGCCAGCAGCTTACAGGGGGGCGAGCAGTACTTC. Residues: CASSLQGGEQYF.